One and the same sample provided the 28 T cell receptor beta chains below, sequenced in a study of immune characterization of retroperitoneal liposarcoma. TCRdb re-called the PCR reads with MiXCR, one entry per CDR3 protein. The sample carries more than 9,000 distinct CDR3 sequences, around 28% recorded once. Sequenced: tumor tissue. The source of these receptors is a female donor with retroperitoneal liposarcoma.

This clonotype is classed as medium-sized. The chain employs TRBV7-8 and TRBJ1-1, with 9 bases aligning to TRBD1. The CDR3 totals 14 residues. Germline V gene lookup returns CDR1 SGHVS and CDR2 FQNEAQ. V dropped 3 bases and J dropped 5; count of bases not matched to a gene: 4. CDR3 DNA: TGTGCCAGCAGCTTGGGACAGGGAAGAACTGAAGCTTTCTTT. This translates into CASSLGQGRTEAFF.

This clonotype is medium-sized by share. The CDR3 region is CASSSYRESPSYEQYF. The CDR3 DNA reads TGTGCCAGCAGCAGCTATCGGGAGAGCCCCTCCTACGAGCAGTACTTC. The V call is TRBV7-2, the J call TRBJ2-7, with D possibly being TRBD2 (6 bases). V lost 5 bases to trimming and J lost 0 bases, with 17 bases between them. The CDR3 spans 16 residues. Germline V gene lookup returns CDR1 SGHTA and CDR2 FQGNSA.

By frequency in the sample, this clonotype is medium-sized. The rearrangement joins TRBV11-3 to TRBJ2-7; tentatively, D is TRBD1 (6 bases). Trimming cost V 6 bases and J 3 bases, with 15 bases left between them. Germline assignment: CDR1 SGHNT and CDR2 YENEEA. The CDR3 has 14 residues. CDR3 bases: TGTGCCAGCAGTCCCAGGGGCAGTGACTACGAGCAGTACTTC. Its protein is CASSPRGSDYEQYF.

This clonotype appeared many times. The chain couples TRBV6-1 to TRBJ2-3, with TRBD2 matching over 8 bases. The CDR3 sequence is 16 residues long. Germline CDR1 is MNHNS and CDR2 is SASEGT. The ends lost 8 bases at V and 0 bases at J; junction bases unmatched: 10. The CDR3 spells CASLPSGGVSTDTQYF. The CDR3, as DNA: TGTGCCAGCCTCCCTTCGGGGGGGGTAAGCACAGATACGCAGTATTTT.

The chain employs TRBV6-8 and TRBJ2-1, with D tentatively TRBD1 or TRBD2 (5 bases each). CDR3 length equals 13 residues. Germline-derived CDR1 and CDR2 are MNHGY and SAAAGT. V lost 7 bases and J lost 9, with 16 bases in between. CDR3 protein: CASINRGQSEQFF. The CDR3, as DNA: TGTGCCAGCATAAACCGGGGCCAATCTGAGCAGTTCTTC.

This clonotype appeared a single time. This chain connects TRBV7-8 to TRBJ2-5; 15 bases map to TRBD2. The CDR3 is 17 residues long. CDR1 is SGHVS, CDR2 FQNEAQ, per germline. The V and J ends lost 5 bases and 3 bases, in that order; junction bases with no gene match: 7. The CDR3 spells CASSGTSGGPTKETQYF. The CDR3 DNA reads TGTGCCAGCAGCGGGACTAGCGGGGGGCCTACAAAAGAGACCCAGTACTTC.

This clonotype was seen a handful of times. The chain recombines TRBV6-1 with TRBJ2-1; 7 bases agree with TRBD2. Germline V gene sequence: CDR1 MNHNS, CDR2 SASEGT. This CDR3 is built from 14 residues. With 1 base clipped from V and 10 bases from J, the junction kept 7 bases outside the gene matches. The CDR3 sequence: CASSEVGGVYEQFF. The DNA of the CDR3 is TGTGCCAGCAGTGAAGTGGGGGGGGTCTACGAGCAGTTCTTC.

This clonotype has ten or more counts. This chain connects TRBV6-1 to TRBJ2-3; 8 positions match TRBD2. The CDR3 is 17 amino acids. J lost 0 bases, V lost 6 bases, and 11 bases had no gene match. CDR1 MNHNS and CDR2 SASEGT come from the germline V gene. The CDR3: CASRRWASGFSTDTQYF. The CDR3 DNA sequence: TGTGCCAGCAGGCGATGGGCTAGCGGGTTTAGCACAGATACGCAGTATTTT.

The V call is TRBV6-1, the J call TRBJ1-1; D gene uncertain. CDR3 length: 16 residues. V was cut by 6 bases and J by 6 bases, with 23 bases left in between. Germline loops: CDR1 MNHNS, CDR2 SASEGT. Here the CDR3 DNA reads TGTGCCAGCAGCCCATCGCCCTTCCCGGATGGCGCTGAAGCTTTCTTT. It yields the protein CASSPSPFPDGAEAFF.

This clonotype occurred many times. The gene calls are TRBV6-1 and TRBJ2-3; no firm D call. V gave up 6 bases and J gave up 6 bases, with 13 bases separating them. This CDR3 has 13 residues. Per germline, CDR1 MNHNS and CDR2 SASEGT. DNA for the CDR3: TGTGCCAGCAGGGCGGTTAGTTTTGATACGCAGTATTTT. This translates into CASRAVSFDTQYF.

This clonotype counts as medium-sized. V usage is TRBV7-3 and J usage is TRBJ2-3, with 10 bases lining up with TRBD2. With 5 bases clipped from V and 0 bases from J, the junction kept 8 bases outside the gene matches. Germline V gives CDR1 SGHTA, CDR2 FQGTGA. The CDR3 contains 17 residues. CDR3 loop: CASSKVAGGPSTDTQYF. Written as DNA, the CDR3 is TGTGCCAGCAGCAAAGTAGCGGGGGGACCTAGCACAGATACGCAGTATTTT.

This clonotype was recorded at least ten times. This sequence joins TRBV6-1 and TRBJ1-1; D is possibly TRBD1 (6 bases). CDR1 MNHNS and CDR2 SASEGT come from the germline V gene. The ends were cut back, 5 bases at V and 1 base at J, with 17 bases in the middle. The CDR3 extends over 16 amino acids. CDR3 loop: CASSSAGLGQNTEAFF. DNA for the CDR3: TGTGCCAGCAGTTCCGCAGGGTTGGGACAGAACACTGAAGCTTTCTTT.

This clonotype came up a few times. The chain uses TRBV6-1 and TRBJ1-6, with 8 bases that match TRBD1. Per germline, CDR1 MNHNS and CDR2 SASEGT. The CDR3 contains 15 residues. The J segment lost 7 bases and the V segment lost 3 bases, leaving 5 bases of the junction unmatched. CDR3 bases: TGTGCCAGCAGTGACTACGGGACAGGCAATTCACCCCTCCACTTT. Translated, it gives CASSDYGTGNSPLHF.

The chain employs TRBV6-6 and TRBJ1-4; 8 bases fit TRBD1. V trimming: 2 bases; J trimming: 11 bases; junction bases outside the gene matches: 7. This CDR3 is 14 amino acids long. Germline CDR1 is MNHNY and CDR2 is SVGAGI (reference sequence). CDR3 loop: CASSYITQGEKLFF. The CDR3 bases are TGTGCCAGCAGTTACATCACACAGGGGGAGAAACTGTTTTTT.

The chain is built from TRBV6-1 and TRBJ2-5; TRBD2 matches at 8 bases. V was clipped by 6 bases and J by 11 bases; unmatched bases: 11. The CDR3 sequence is 13 residues long. The germline CDR1 and CDR2 sequences are MNHNS and SASEGT. CDR3 sequence reads: CASRIGLAREQYF. The CDR3 DNA sequence: TGTGCCAGCAGGATAGGACTAGCCCGTGAGCAGTACTTC.

The CDR3 sequence is CASFSRRGDTQYF. CDR3 nucleotide sequence: TGTGCCAGCTTTTCACGGCGCGGAGATACGCAGTATTTT. This rearrangement joins TRBV6-1 to TRBJ2-3; D is uncertain. Germline values: CDR1 MNHNS, CDR2 SASEGT. V dropped 8 bases and J dropped 5 bases, with 14 bases sitting between them. The CDR3 length is 13 residues.

The chain links TRBV6-1 to TRBJ1-4; D gene uncertain. Trimming stripped 2 bases from V and 3 bases from J, with 7 bases between. The V gene's germline CDR1 is MNHNS and CDR2 SASEGT. The length of the CDR3 is 14 residues. CDR3 nucleotides: TGTGCCAGCAGTGAATATGGGTCTAATGAAAAACTGTTTTTT. It codes for CASSEYGSNEKLFF.

V usage is TRBV11-2 and J usage is TRBJ2-1; 7 positions agree with TRBD2. TRBJ2-7 explains the end of the DNA better; the J call may be wrong. CDR1 and CDR2 (germline): SGHAT, FQNNGV. This CDR3 is 15 amino acids long. Here the CDR3 DNA reads TGTGCCAGCAGCTTAGTATTAGGACTAGTCGATGAGCAGTACTTC. This encodes CASSLVLGLVDEQYF.

This clonotype was detected many times. V and J are TRBV7-2 and TRBJ1-3, with 8 bases matching TRBD1. From germline, CDR1 is SGHTA and CDR2 FQGNSA. The CDR3 spans 15 residues. With 5 bases clipped from V and 4 bases from J, the junction kept 7 bases outside the gene matches. CDR3 amino acids: CASSPDRVDGNTIYF. The CDR3 DNA follows: TGTGCCAGCAGCCCGGACAGGGTGGACGGAAACACCATATATTTT.

This clonotype was detected ten times or more. The rearrangement uses TRBV7-8 and TRBJ1-1, with D possibly being TRBD1 (5 bases). The CDR3 covers 16 residues. CDR1 and CDR2 (germline): SGHVS, FQNEAQ. V was cut by 1 base and J by 1 base, with 13 bases left in between. The chain's CDR3 is CASSLVGGSRNTEAFF. DNA for the CDR3: TGTGCCAGCAGCTTAGTGGGGGGATCTCGGAACACTGAAGCTTTCTTT.

This clonotype was seen only a few times. V is TRBV27 and J is TRBJ2-1; D perhaps matches TRBD2 (7 bases). The CDR3 covers 13 residues. Deletions cut 10 bases from V and 6 bases from J, with 16 bases between. Germline lookup yields CDR1 MNHEY and CDR2 SMNVEV (reference sequence). CDR3 nucleotides: TGTGCCATTTGGGGGGGCCCTGGCAATGAGCAGTTCTTC. Its translation: CAIWGGPGNEQFF.

The chain recombines TRBV7-2 with TRBJ1-2; tentatively, D is TRBD1 (5 bases). Germline values: CDR1 SGHTA, CDR2 FQGNSA. V lost 5 bases and J 4 bases, leaving 17 bases between the germline ends. The CDR3 has 15 residues. Here the CDR3 reads CASSRRQPSGYGYTF. In DNA form, the CDR3 reads TGTGCCAGCAGCCGACGACAGCCCTCGGGCTATGGCTACACCTTC.

V gene TRBV11-2 combines with J gene TRBJ2-1, with D possibly matching TRBD1 (6 bases). The J call may be wrong; the DNA end is better matched by TRBJ2-7. This CDR3 contains 17 residues. Germline CDR1 SGHAT, CDR2 FQNNGV. CDR3 DNA: TGTGCCAGCAGATTTACCGGGACACCGAGCTCCTACAATGAGCAGTACTTC. Its translation: CASRFTGTPSSYNEQYF.

DNA for the CDR3: TGTGCCAGCAGCCCCGAGGGAACGGGAGGGTACGGCTCTAGCACAGATACGCAGTATTTT. Its protein product is CASSPEGTGGYGSSTDTQYF. The V call is TRBV7-3, the J call TRBJ2-3, with 8 bases matching TRBD2. This CDR3 comprises 20 residues. V was clipped by 5 bases and J by 0 bases; unmatched bases: 19. Germline V CDR1 and CDR2: SGHTA, FQGTGA.

The sample holds many counts of this clonotype. This rearrangement joins TRBV12-3 or TRBV12-4 to TRBJ2-1, with 9 bases lining up with TRBD1. Judging by the DNA end, TRBJ2-7 fits better; the J call may be wrong. This CDR3 has 14 amino acids. In nucleotides, the CDR3 is TGTGCCAGCAGGAGACAGGGGGGAAACTACGAGCAGTACTTC. Its protein is CASRRQGGNYEQYF.

By sample fraction, this clonotype is medium-sized. This sequence joins TRBV7-6 and TRBJ2-1; D is possibly TRBD1 or TRBD2 (6 bases each). The J call is uncertain, as TRBJ2-7 better fits the DNA end. From germline, CDR1 is SGHVS and CDR2 FNYEAQ. The length of the CDR3 is 14 residues. DNA for the CDR3: TGTGCCAGCAAACTTTCGATACAGGGAGGTGAGCAGTACTTC. Protein product: CASKLSIQGGEQYF.

This clonotype was observed many times. J is TRBJ2-1 and V is TRBV11-3; 13 bases agree with TRBD2. This CDR3 contains 21 residues. Germline V gene data show CDR1 as SGHNT and CDR2 as YENEEA. V gave up 5 bases and J gave up 10 bases; unmatched junction bases: 26. DNA of the CDR3: TGTGCCAGCAGCGGACCACTAGCGGGAGGGCCTCAGGGAAAACCGAGGTACGAGCAGTTCTTC. It codes for CASSGPLAGGPQGKPRYEQFF.

The V and J genes are TRBV7-6 and TRBJ2-3; D is unclear. The CDR3 consists of 14 residues. Germline V gene sequence: CDR1 SGHVS, CDR2 FNYEAQ. Deletions cut 0 bases from V and 5 bases from J, with 9 bases between. Written as DNA, the CDR3 is TGTGCCAGCAGCTTAGCCCCTCGTGGAGATACGCAGTATTTT. It specifies CASSLAPRGDTQYF.